These T cell receptor beta chains were read from a single sample in a study of cytomegalovirus exposure and HLA in healthy donors. Profiled with immunoSEQ multiplex PCR; TCRdb holds only in-frame clones, not every one. In the table there are hundreds of thousands of clones, around 65% of which are singletons. Sequencing was done on a sample of PBMCs. These receptors were obtained from a female donor in good health and CMV-seronegative. CDR3s include the opening cysteine and the closing phenylalanine or tryptophan. The D gene is left open where the match is weak. Clone size is shown for a subset of rows, as once, few, many or a class of expanded clone.

abundance	d_gene	v_gene	j_gene	CDR3aa	CDR3nt
NA	TRBD2	TRBV13	TRBJ2-7	CASSTFWGGPYEQYF	TGTGCCAGCAGCACCTTTTGGGGAGGGCCGTACGAGCAGTACTTC
NA	NA	TRBV7-9	TRBJ1-2	CSSSPADYGYTF	TGTTCCAGCAGCCCCGCGGACTATGGCTACACCTTC
NA	TRBD1	TRBV6-5	TRBJ1-1	CASSSPGQGGTEAFF	TGTGCCAGCAGTTCGCCCGGACAGGGAGGAACTGAAGCTTTCTTT
NA	NA	TRBV7-9	TRBJ2-7	CASSFYQGPYEQYF	TGTGCCAGCAGCTTTTACCAGGGGCCCTACGAGCAGTACTTC
NA	TRBD1	TRBV2	TRBJ1-5	CASTTGVNQPQHF	TGTGCCAGCACGACAGGGGTCAATCAGCCCCAGCATTTT
NA	TRBD2	TRBV2	TRBJ2-1	CASSDLTSGTPSYNEQFF	TGTGCCAGCAGTGACTTGACTAGCGGGACTCCATCCTACAATGAGCAGTTCTTC
NA	TRBD2	TRBV4-2	TRBJ2-5	CASSQELAGGPEEETQYF	TGTGCCAGCAGCCAAGAGCTAGCGGGAGGACCTGAAGAAGAGACCCAGTACTTC
NA	TRBD2	TRBV28	TRBJ2-5	CASSFWGRDGETQYF	TGTGCCAGCAGTTTTTGGGGGAGGGACGGTGAGACCCAGTACTTC
NA	NA	TRBV19	TRBJ1-5	CASSTGSHSNQPQHF	TGTGCCAGTAGTACGGGATCCCATAGCAATCAGCCCCAGCATTTT
NA	NA	TRBV4-1	TRBJ2-7	CASSHELGSSYEQYF	TGCGCCAGCAGCCACGAACTAGGGAGCTCCTACGAGCAGTACTTC
once	NA	TRBV7-9	TRBJ2-5	CASTLPDSSQETQYF	TGTGCCAGCACCTTACCGGACAGTTCCCAAGAGACCCAGTACTTC
NA	TRBD1	TRBV7-2	TRBJ2-5	CASSQSGQGVGTQYF	TGTGCCAGCAGCCAAAGTGGACAGGGAGTCGGGACCCAGTACTTC
NA	NA	TRBV7-2	TRBJ1-3	CASSFEGAGNTIYF	TGTGCCAGCAGCTTCGAGGGGGCTGGAAACACCATATATTTT
NA	NA	TRBV11-3	TRBJ2-7	CASSLSGTYEQYF	TGTGCCAGCAGCTTATCGGGGACCTACGAGCAGTACTTC
NA	TRBD1	TRBV27	TRBJ2-1	CASSRPGQGREQFF	TGTGCCAGCAGTCGACCGGGACAGGGAAGAGAGCAGTTCTTC
few	NA	TRBV28	TRBJ1-2	CASVGGWSYGYTF	TGTGCCAGCGTTGGGGGCTGGAGCTATGGCTACACCTTC
NA	TRBD1	TRBV27	TRBJ2-7	CASSFSSGQITYEQYF	TGTGCCAGCAGTTTCTCCTCGGGACAGATAACCTACGAGCAGTACTTC
few	NA	TRBV6-5	TRBJ2-7	CASSYTTGSSYEQYF	TGTGCCAGCAGTTACACAACAGGGAGTTCTTACGAGCAGTACTTC
NA	NA	TRBV11-3	TRBJ2-4	CASSLRVGAQLAKNIQYF	TGTGCCAGCAGCTTACGGGTAGGGGCCCAATTAGCCAAAAACATTCAGTACTTC
NA	NA	TRBV6-5	TRBJ2-2	CASIGSSTGELFF	TGTGCCAGCATAGGGAGTTCCACCGGGGAGCTGTTTTTT
few	NA	TRBV6-6	TRBJ2-7	CASSYSGGRVNEQYF	TGTGCCAGCAGTTACTCGGGTGGCAGGGTGAACGAGCAGTACTTC
NA	NA	TRBV10-3	TRBJ1-5	CAISETGSNQPQHF	TGTGCCATCAGTGAGACAGGAAGCAATCAGCCCCAGCATTTT
NA	NA	TRBV30	TRBJ1-6	CAWVQGPGGSPLHF	TGTGCCTGGGTACAGGGACCCGGAGGTTCACCCCTCCACTTT
NA	TRBD2	TRBV12-5	TRBJ2-7	CASARGLAGGNDEQYF	TGTGCTAGTGCCCGGGGGCTAGCGGGAGGGAACGACGAGCAGTACTTC
few	TRBD2	TRBV10-1	TRBJ2-1	CASSLAGGNEQFF	TGCGCCAGCAGTCTAGCGGGAGGAAATGAGCAGTTCTTC
NA	NA	TRBV6-6	TRBJ1-1	CASASLSNTEAFF	TGTGCCAGCGCTTCATTGAGTAACACTGAAGCTTTCTTT
few	TRBD1	TRBV7-6	TRBJ1-1	CASSEAWTGSTEAFF	TGTGCCAGCAGCGAAGCCTGGACAGGTTCCACTGAAGCTTTCTTT
NA	NA	TRBV6-6	TRBJ1-1	CASSYQPPGKAFF	TGTGCCAGCAGTTACCAACCACCGGGGAAAGCTTTCTTT
few	TRBD1	TRBV18	TRBJ1-2	CASSTTGGGNGYTF	TGTGCCAGCTCAACCACAGGGGGCGGGAATGGCTACACCTTC
NA	TRBD2	TRBV19	TRBJ2-7	CASSIGGTSGRTTYEQYF	TGTGCCAGTAGTATAGGGGGGACTAGCGGGAGGACGACCTACGAGCAGTACTTC
NA	NA	TRBV5-1	TRBJ1-1	CASSSEEGRTEAFF	TGCGCCAGCAGCTCCGAGGAGGGGCGCACTGAAGCTTTCTTT
NA	NA	TRBV5-1	TRBJ2-1	CASSLANWGDEQFF	TGCGCCAGCAGCTTGGCCAATTGGGGGGATGAGCAGTTCTTC
NA	TRBD1	TRBV9	TRBJ2-1	CASSVRPAFDRDNEQFF	TGTGCCAGCAGCGTACGGCCGGCATTTGACAGGGACAATGAGCAGTTCTTC
once	TRBD1	TRBV7-9	TRBJ2-7	CASSPWDSYEQYF	TGTGCCAGCAGCCCCTGGGACAGCTACGAGCAGTACTTC
NA	NA	TRBV5-8	TRBJ2-1	CASSFSGIRAYNEQFF	TGTGCCAGCAGCTTTTCAGGGATTAGAGCCTACAATGAGCAGTTCTTC
NA	TRBD1	TRBV7-8	TRBJ2-7	CASSLEGQEFSYEQYF	TGTGCCAGCAGCTTAGAGGGACAGGAGTTTTCCTACGAGCAGTACTTC
few	NA	TRBV7-8	TRBJ2-3	CASSLDERSPSTDTQYF	TGTGCCAGCAGCTTAGATGAGCGGAGCCCTAGCACAGATACGCAGTATTTT
NA	TRBD1	TRBV2	TRBJ1-4	CASSAAGTGNEKLFF	TGTGCCAGCAGTGCAGCCGGGACAGGGAATGAAAAACTGTTTTTT
once	NA	TRBV21-1	TRBJ2-7	CASGHNEQYF	TGTGCCAGCGGGCATAACGAGCAGTACTTC
NA	NA	TRBV19	TRBJ2-6	CASSMAGAFSGANVLTF	TGTGCCAGTAGTATGGCAGGGGCGTTCTCTGGGGCCAACGTCCTGACTTTC
few	NA	TRBV5-6	TRBJ1-2	CASSPLSGEGYTF	TGTGCCAGCAGCCCGCTTTCGGGGGAAGGCTACACCTTC
NA	NA	TRBV29-1	TRBJ2-7	CSAIPRRASREEQYF	TGCAGCGCTATTCCCCGGCGGGCCTCCCGGGAAGAGCAGTACTTC
NA	TRBD2	TRBV4-1	TRBJ2-7	CASSQEGTSGRAYEQYF	TGCGCCAGCAGCCAAGAAGGAACTAGCGGGAGGGCCTACGAGCAGTACTTC
NA	TRBD1	TRBV9	TRBJ2-5	CASSVGIGQGAGETQYF	TGTGCCAGCAGCGTAGGAATTGGACAGGGGGCGGGAGAGACCCAGTACTTC
few	TRBD1	TRBV18	TRBJ2-7	CASSPGGQLYEQYF	TGTGCCAGCTCACCAGGGGGACAGCTTTACGAGCAGTACTTC
few	NA	TRBV11-2	TRBJ2-7	CASSPAAYEQYF	TGTGCCAGCAGCCCAGCGGCCTACGAGCAGTACTTC
NA	TRBD2	TRBV5-1	TRBJ2-7	CASSWAREGFQTGEQYF	TGCGCCAGCAGCTGGGCCCGGGAGGGTTTTCAGACCGGCGAGCAGTACTTC
NA	NA	TRBV4-1	TRBJ2-1	CASSQVPQLSSYNEQFF	TGCGCCAGCAGCCAAGTACCCCAACTGAGCTCCTACAATGAGCAGTTCTTC
NA	NA	TRBV5-1	TRBJ2-4	CASSLVVVFKNIQYF	TGCGCCAGCAGCTTAGTAGTGGTGTTCAAAAACATTCAGTACTTC
NA	TRBD2	TRBV29-1	TRBJ2-1	CSVDRASGSPYNEQFF	TGCAGCGTTGATCGGGCTAGCGGGAGCCCCTACAATGAGCAGTTCTTC
NA	NA	TRBV29-1	TRBJ2-4	CSVDGGIAKNIQYF	TGCAGCGTTGATGGGGGGATAGCCAAAAACATTCAGTACTTC
NA	NA	TRBV18	TRBJ2-3	CASSPLDSGFTDTQYF	TGTGCCAGCTCACCACTTGATAGCGGATTCACAGATACGCAGTATTTT
few	NA	TRBV2	TRBJ2-7	CASSGYYEQYF	TGTGCTAGCTCAGGGTACTACGAGCAGTACTTC
NA	TRBD1	TRBV30	TRBJ2-1	CAWSAGGEEQFF	TGTGCCTGGAGCGCAGGGGGCGAGGAGCAGTTCTTC
NA	NA	TRBV27	TRBJ2-7	CASSLAGDNGYEQYF	TGTGCCAGCAGCCTCGCGGGGGACAACGGTTACGAGCAGTACTTC